The sequence of this T cell receptor (beta chain) was determined in a study of early T cells in non-severe SARS-CoV-2 infection. As for the study in general: RNA in bulk from unsorted whole blood was sequenced, and chains were unpaired.

Unique molecular identifiers tagged individual cDNA molecules. TCRdb independently ran MiXCR on the 5' RACE reads; one entry per CDR3 protein. The sample lists 77,000 or so distinct CDR3 sequences; approximately 15% were seen once. This clonotype appeared a few times. The CDR3 is 13 amino acids. Germline CDR1 reads KGHSH; CDR2 reads LQKENI. With 2 bases removed from V and 0 bases from J, the gap between germline ends came to 1 base. The sequences come from whole blood, collected at baseline. This receptor was taken from an adult who was a healthcare worker with PCR-confirmed SARS-CoV-2 infection or an uninfected control (not recorded which). V gene TRBV18 combines with J gene TRBJ1-4; no clear D. In DNA form, the CDR3 reads TGTGCCAGCTCACCAGCAACTAATGAAAAACTGTTTTTT. Translated, it gives CASSPATNEKLFF.